The 21 T cell receptor beta chains given below trace back to one sample, sequenced in a study of regulatory T cells in long-lasting Graves disease. To make TCR beta libraries, researchers used iRepertoire HTBI primers and Arm-PCR of CDR3 regions. TCRdb reprocessed the multiplex PCR reads via MiXCR and lists one record per CDR3 protein. The data hold under 400,000 distinct CDR3 sequences, with around 17% observed a single time. Noted time point: newly diagnosed GD, antithyroid drugs for less than 3 months. The TCR library was made from RNA extracted from PBMCs. The data also belong to a second study, concerning T cells in Graves' hyperthyroidism and ophthalmopathy.

The sequencing here drew on peripheral blood mononuclear cells (PBMCs), taken at new diagnosis, from a patient treated with antithyroid drugs. Receptors were obtained from a man aged 35-49 years with Graves disease.

This clonotype was counted at least ten times. V and J are TRBV27 and TRBJ2-1, with a weak D call TRBD1 (5 bases). With 2 bases removed from V and 7 bases from J, the gap between germline ends came to 12 bases. Germline CDR1 reads MNHEY; CDR2 reads SMNVEV (reference sequence). This CDR3 spans 14 amino acids. CDR3: CASSLLGQGNEQFF. As DNA, the CDR3 is TGTGCCAGCAGTTTACTGGGGCAGGGTAATGAGCAGTTCTTC.

This clonotype was picked up a small number of times. V is TRBV4-1 and J is TRBJ1-5; possible D gene TRBD1, 6 bases. The CDR3 has 14 amino acids. V was cut by 0 bases and J by 7 bases, with 10 bases left in between. The germline V gene has CDR1 MGHRA and CDR2 YSYEKL. The CDR3 DNA sequence: TGCGCCAGCAGCCAAGAAGGGGGAGGACAGCCCCAGCATTTT. Translating it yields CASSQEGGGQPQHF.

This clonotype came up many times. The rearrangement uses TRBV6-1 and TRBJ2-5; weak D call: TRBD1 (5 bases). Germline loops: CDR1 MNHNS, CDR2 SASEGT. V lost 1 base, J lost 5 bases, and 11 bases lay in between. The CDR3 consists of 14 residues. CDR3 sequence: CASSEGQGWETQYF. Written as DNA, the CDR3 is TGTGCCAGCAGTGAAGGCCAGGGTTGGGAGACCCAGTACTTC.

This clonotype was recorded many times. The chain recombines TRBV11-3 with TRBJ2-3; D is unresolved. Germline V gives CDR1 SGHNT, CDR2 YENEEA. The CDR3 length is 13 residues. The V end lost 3 bases, the J end lost 7 bases, and 11 bases lay between the germline ends. DNA of the CDR3: TGTGCCAGCAGCTTTACCGCTAGTAATACGCAGTATTTT. Amino acids: CASSFTASNTQYF.

The V call is TRBV5-1, the J call TRBJ2-5; TRBD2 agrees at 13 bases. The V and J ends lost 3 bases and 9 bases, in that order; junction bases with no gene match: 14. The germline V gene has CDR1 SGHRS and CDR2 YFSETQ. The CDR3 consists of 17 residues. The CDR3 DNA follows: TGCGCCAGCAGCTACCTTCTGGGGACTAGCGGGGTCGGTGCCCAGTACTTC. It encodes CASSYLLGTSGVGAQYF.

The chain carries TRBV10-3 and TRBJ1-4, with D unresolved. CDR1 is ENHRY and CDR2 is SYGVKD in the germline V gene. The CDR3 extends over 15 amino acids. V was shortened by 0 bases and J by 3 bases, with 8 bases between the two germline ends. This CDR3 reads CAISESSGANEKLFF. Here the CDR3 DNA reads TGTGCCATCAGTGAGTCGTCGGGTGCTAATGAAAAACTGTTTTTT.

This clonotype was counted at least ten times. The chain combines TRBV27 with TRBJ1-1; TRBD1 matches 9 bases. J gave up 11 bases and V 3 bases, and 7 bases lay outside the gene matches. Per the germline V gene, CDR1 is MNHEY and CDR2 is SMNVEV (reference sequence). The CDR3 has 13 amino acids. CDR3 sequence: CASSFTGGRMAFF. The CDR3, as DNA: TGTGCCAGCAGTTTTACAGGGGGCAGGATGGCTTTCTTT.

This clonotype has ten or more counts. The chain combines TRBV9 with TRBJ2-3; D is unclear. Germline CDR1 and CDR2: SGDLS and YYNGEE. CDR3 size: 15 residues. V was cut by 4 bases and J by 0 bases, with 12 bases left in between. The CDR3 protein is CASSIYSLSTDTQYF. CDR3 nucleotides: TGTGCCAGCAGCATCTACAGCCTTAGCACAGATACGCAGTATTTT.

This clonotype was observed at least ten times. The genes are TRBV6-2 or TRBV6-3 and TRBJ2-1; D possibly uses TRBD1 or TRBD2 (5 bases each). The V end lost 7 bases, the J end lost 5 bases, and 27 bases lay between the germline ends. CDR3 length: 18 residues. Per the germline V gene, CDR1 is MNHEY and CDR2 is SVGEGT. Here the CDR3 reads CASNALGLGVSGDNEQFF. The CDR3 nucleotides read TGTGCCAGCAACGCACTGGGATTAGGGGTAAGCGGAGACAATGAGCAGTTCTTC.

This clonotype has only a few counts. The rearrangement links TRBV30 to TRBJ2-2; no reliable D call. V was cut by 4 bases and J by 9 bases, with 9 bases left in between. The CDR3 loop spans 11 amino acids. The V gene's germline CDR1 is GTSNPN and CDR2 SVGIG (reference sequence). The CDR3 spells CAWMVGRELFF. The DNA of the CDR3 is TGTGCCTGGATGGTTGGCCGGGAGCTGTTTTTT.

The V gene is TRBV6-6, the J gene TRBJ2-5; 13 nucleotides align to TRBD2. Germline V gene lookup returns CDR1 MNHNY and CDR2 SVGAGI (reference sequence). CDR3 length: 16 residues. The V and J ends lost 6 bases and 2 bases, in that order; junction bases with no gene match: 6. CDR3 in amino acids: CASSSGTSGAQETQYF. CDR3 nucleotide sequence: TGTGCCAGCAGCTCCGGGACTAGCGGGGCTCAAGAGACCCAGTACTTC.

This clonotype was seen a handful of times. This CDR3 is CASSYGAGVRDEQFF. DNA of the CDR3: TGTGCCAGCAGTTACGGGGCGGGGGTCCGGGATGAGCAGTTCTTC. The V gene is TRBV6-5, the J gene TRBJ2-1; 7 nucleotides match TRBD2. Germline V gene data show CDR1 as MNHEY and CDR2 as SVGAGI. The CDR3 contains 15 residues. The trim removed 2 bases at V and 8 bases at J, leaving 9 bases unmatched.

This clonotype was seen only a few times. The V gene is TRBV30, the J gene TRBJ2-1; TRBD2 agrees at 8 bases. V shed 0 bases, J shed 6 bases, and the junction held 4 bases outside the gene matches. Per germline, CDR1 GTSNPN and CDR2 SVGIG (reference sequence). This CDR3 comprises 14 residues. The CDR3 coding sequence is TGTGCCTGGAGTGTACTGACTAGCGCCAATGAGCAGTTCTTC. Translating gives CAWSVLTSANEQFF.

The rearrangement links TRBV4-3 to TRBJ2-7, with D perhaps TRBD1 (5 bases). Germline CDR1 reads LGHNA; CDR2 reads YSLEER. This CDR3 has 15 amino acids. The V gene lost 0 bases and the J gene lost 5 bases, with 14 bases spanning the gap. The CDR3 DNA reads TGCGCCAGCAGCCAAGACGGACACGAAGGCGACGAGCAGTACTTC. It translates to CASSQDGHEGDEQYF.

This clonotype was picked up many times. The chain's CDR3 is CASSFRTSLRHYGYTF. The CDR3 DNA follows: TGTGCCAGCAGCTTCAGGACATCTCTAAGGCACTATGGCTACACCTTC. The V gene is TRBV5-4, the J gene TRBJ1-2; D possibly corresponds to TRBD1 (5 bases). Germline CDR1 reads SGHNT; CDR2 reads YYREEE (reference sequence). This CDR3 has 16 residues. V was clipped by 2 bases and J by 3 bases, with 17 bases between them.

This clonotype was seen a few times. With a far larger clone one base away, a read error is the likely cause. The chain links TRBV28 to TRBJ1-2; 7 bases are a match to TRBD1. This CDR3 spans 14 amino acids. Germline values: CDR1 MDHEN, CDR2 SYDVKM. The V and J ends lost 6 bases and 8 bases, in that order; junction bases with no gene match: 12. CDR3 protein: CASRAPGGTRGYTF. The CDR3 nucleotides read TGTGCCAGCAGGGCGCCAGGGGGAACTCGGGGCTACACCTTC.

There are many counts of this clonotype. The rearrangement links TRBV30 to TRBJ2-1, with 7 bases matching TRBD2. Germline V CDR1 and CDR2: GTSNPN, SVGIG (reference sequence). The CDR3 has 16 amino acids. Germline trimming cut 0 bases from V and 2 bases from J; bases unmatched to any gene: 7. CDR3 amino acids: CAWSVGWGGTYNEQFF. Written as DNA, the CDR3 is TGTGCCTGGAGTGTAGGTTGGGGGGGGACCTACAATGAGCAGTTCTTC.

This clonotype appeared many times. This chain connects TRBV3-1 to TRBJ2-5; D might be TRBD1 or TRBD2, each matching 5 bases. V lost 3 bases, J lost 0 bases, and 8 bases lay in between. CDR1 and CDR2 from the germline V gene are LGHDT and YNNKEL (reference sequence). The CDR3 totals 14 residues. The CDR3 sequence: CASSQWGYQETQYF. The CDR3 nucleotides are TGTGCCAGCAGCCAGTGGGGGTACCAAGAGACCCAGTACTTC.

The V and J genes are TRBV5-1 and TRBJ2-3; 9 bases are a match to TRBD2. Germline V CDR1 and CDR2: SGHRS, YFSETQ. There are 16 residues in the CDR3. The V and J ends lost 1 base and 5 bases, in that order; junction bases with no gene match: 8. The CDR3 region has the DNA TGCGCCAGCAGCTTGATGGCGGGGGGGCAGGGAGATACGCAGTATTTT. It specifies CASSLMAGGQGDTQYF.

With regard to this clonotype: One end of the junction does not line up with germline, which may come from a read error. The gene calls are TRBV6-9 and TRBJ1-4, with unresolved D. The length of the CDR3 is 15 residues. The V gene's germline CDR1 is MNHGY and CDR2 SVAAGI. The CDR3, as DNA: TGTGCCGGCAGTTACGCGGGAGCAACTAATGAAAAACTGTTTTTT. The encoded protein is CAGSYAGATNEKLFF.

This chain connects TRBV12-5 to TRBJ2-1, with 7 nucleotides matching TRBD1. The V segment lost 1 base and the J segment 8 bases; nucleotides outside the gene matches: 5. CDR3 length: 14 amino acids. Germline V gene data show CDR1 as LGHNT and CDR2 as FRNRAP. The CDR3 reads CASGLGQGFDEQFF. Written as DNA, the CDR3 is TGTGCTAGTGGTTTGGGACAGGGTTTCGATGAGCAGTTCTTC. The full variable domain, completed using reference TRBV12-5 and TRBJ2-1, is DARVTQTPRHKVTEMGQEVTMRCQPILGHNTVFWYRQTMMQGLELLAYFRNRAPLDDSGMPKDRFSAEMPDATLATLKIQPSEPRDSAVYFCASGLGQGFDEQFFGPGTRLTVL.